This paragraph covers one T cell receptor (beta chain) sequence. Antigen unknown. The data stem from a study of T cell responses to AZD1222 COVID-19 vaccine. Study-wide points: It was only after the peak T cell response that any repertoires were sampled. The donor cohort was predominantly white British with a female majority, and clonal diversity may have been underestimated. Spike-specific TCR depth and breadth grew after two AZD1222 doses. Vaccine-related CD4 TCRs covered spike, predominating at 160-218 and 743-854.

Here immunoSEQ multiplex PCR was the method, and the copy in TCRdb shows in-frame clones only, minus some. The table has 150,000 to 200,000 clones, 85% to 95% seen once. The CDR3 covers 13 residues. CDR1 is MNHEY, CDR2 SVGEGT, per germline. Trimming stripped 0 bases from V and 7 bases from J, with 9 bases between. The sequence was obtained from an adult in good health. Here the sequenced sample was peripheral blood, taken on day 0 of AZD1222 vaccination. The chain carries TRBV6-2 or TRBV6-3 and TRBJ1-1; D is unclear. The CDR3 region has the DNA TGTGCCAGCAGTTACTCGGCGATAGGTGAAGCTTTCTTT. It translates to CASSYSAIGEAFF.